These 14 T cell receptor beta chains came from one sample sequenced in a study of response to subunit inactivated influenza vaccine. TCRdb re-analysed the RT-PCR reads in MiXCR, keeping a single row per CDR3 protein. This sample has 200,000 to 300,000 distinct CDR3 sequences, with 10% to 15% found just once. Specimen: non-naive T cells sorted from PBMCs, collected 14 to 15 days before vaccination. These receptors came from a man aged 50-59 years who received an inactivated influenza vaccine.

The chain uses TRBV6-5 and TRBJ2-6, with TRBD1 matching 8 bases. The CDR3 length is 17 residues. Per the germline V gene, CDR1 is MNHEY and CDR2 is SVGAGI. The V and J ends lost 2 bases and 1 base, in that order; junction bases with no gene match: 4. CDR3 DNA sequence: TGTGCCAGCAGTTACAGGCAGGGGGCATCTGGGGCCAACGTCCTGACTTTC. Amino acids: CASSYRQGASGANVLTF.

The table lists this clonotype with many counts. This sequence joins TRBV3-1 and TRBJ1-5; D is possibly TRBD1 (6 bases). Trimming shortened V by 4 bases and J by 1 base, and 14 bases separated the two germline ends. The CDR3 runs to 16 residues. Germline CDR1 LGHDT, CDR2 YNNKEL (reference sequence). The CDR3 spells CASSLRTELSNQPQHF. The CDR3 bases are TGTGCCAGCAGCCTCAGGACAGAGCTGAGCAATCAGCCCCAGCATTTT. The whole variable domain, filled in from reference TRBV3-1 and TRBJ1-5, reads DTAVSQTPKYLVTQMGNDKSIKCEQNLGHDTMYWYKQDSKKFLKIMFSYNNKELIINETVPNRFSPKSPDKAHLNLHINSLELGDSAVYFCASSLRTELSNQPQHFGDGTRLSIL.

About this clonotype: The junction differs from germline at one of its ends, possibly a read error. V usage is TRBV6-5 and J usage is TRBJ2-6; unclear D gene. CDR3 length equals 17 residues. Germline CDR1 and CDR2: MNHEY and SVGAGI. Here the CDR3 DNA reads TGTGCCAGCAGTTACTCTAGGGCAACCTCTGGGACCAACGTCCTGACTTTC. This sequence encodes CASSYSRATSGTNVLTF.

The chain uses TRBV20-1 and TRBJ2-5; TRBD2 matches at 9 bases. Germline V gene sequence: CDR1 DFQATT, CDR2 SNEGSKA (reference sequence). The CDR3 totals 13 residues. With 7 bases clipped from V and 5 bases from J, the junction kept 8 bases outside the gene matches. Written as DNA, the CDR3 is TGCAGTGGAGCGGGGGGCTCCCCGGAGACCCAGTACTTC. As protein: CSGAGGSPETQYF.

In this sample, this clonotype turned up a few times. The rearrangement uses TRBV6-1 and TRBJ1-2; D might be TRBD1 (5 bases). The germline V and J ends were trimmed by 6 bases and 8 bases, with 19 bases remaining between them. The CDR3 contains 14 residues. Germline CDR1 is MNHNS and CDR2 is SASEGT. CDR3 nucleotides: TGTGCCAGCAGCCTGGACACGGCTAGGGGAGGCTACACCTTC. It encodes CASSLDTARGGYTF.

This clonotype was seen a few times. This chain links TRBV6-2 or TRBV6-3 with TRBJ1-5, with 7 bases aligning to TRBD1. The germline CDR1 and CDR2 sequences are MNHEY and SVGEGT. The CDR3 loop spans 17 amino acids. V trimming: 5 bases; J trimming: 1 base; junction bases outside the gene matches: 11. The DNA for the CDR3 is TGTGCCAGCAGTACCCTCGTGACAGGGATGAGCAATCAGCCCCAGCATTTT. It yields the protein CASSTLVTGMSNQPQHF.

The V gene is TRBV5-6, the J gene TRBJ2-6; 9 positions match TRBD1. This CDR3 is built from 20 residues. V shed 4 bases, J shed 0 bases, and the junction held 14 bases outside the gene matches. Germline CDR1 SGHDT, CDR2 YYEEEE. CDR3 sequence (DNA): TGTGCCAGCAGCAGGTCTTCGACAGGGGGTTATCTCTCTGGGGCCAACGTCCTGACTTTC. Translation gives CASSRSSTGGYLSGANVLTF.

In its sample, this clonotype ranks as medium-sized. This chain connects TRBV4-2 to TRBJ2-3, with 10 bases identical to TRBD2. Germline CDR1 LGHNA, CDR2 YNFKEQ. J was trimmed by 6 bases and V by 4 bases; bases with no gene match: 10. The CDR3 sequence is 16 residues long. The CDR3 region is CASSLDRTSGGDTQYF. DNA of the CDR3: TGTGCCAGCAGCCTCGATCGGACTAGCGGAGGGGATACGCAGTATTTT.

This clonotype was seen at least ten times. The chain combines TRBV5-1 with TRBJ2-2; TRBD2 matches 8 bases. The trim removed 2 bases at V and 1 base at J, leaving 4 bases unmatched. This CDR3 comprises 16 residues. Germline V lookup: CDR1 SGHRS, CDR2 YFSETQ. In DNA, the CDR3 is TGCGCCAGCAGCTTTAGACTAGCGAGGAACACCGGGGAGCTGTTTTTT. Translated: CASSFRLARNTGELFF.

The chain's CDR3 is CASSEVIMGIEQYF. Here the CDR3 DNA reads TGTGCCAGCAGTGAAGTGATAATGGGGATCGAGCAGTACTTC. The chain is built from TRBV2 and TRBJ2-7; unclear D gene. Germline loops: CDR1 SNHLY, CDR2 FYNNEI. V was cut by 1 base and J by 6 bases, with 13 bases left in between. The CDR3 loop spans 14 amino acids.

The chain couples TRBV20-1 to TRBJ2-3; TRBD2 matches 8 bases. The V gene's germline CDR1 is DFQATT and CDR2 SNEGSKA (reference sequence). V gave up 5 bases and J gave up 4 bases; unmatched junction bases: 8. The CDR3 length is 14 residues. DNA of the CDR3: TGCAGTGCTGCCCGGGGGGGAGTAGCAGATACGCAGTATTTT. Protein sequence: CSAARGGVADTQYF.

The sample holds a few counts of this clonotype. The chain has TRBV3-1 and TRBJ2-3; 14 nucleotides match TRBD2. CDR1 LGHDT and CDR2 YNNKEL come from the germline V gene (reference sequence). The length of the CDR3 is 17 residues. The V gene end was trimmed by 1 base and the J gene end by 4 bases; junction bases not matched to a gene: 4. The CDR3 DNA reads TGTGCCAGCAGCCAAGCTGCGGGACTAGCGGGGGCAGATACGCAGTATTTT. Translated: CASSQAAGLAGADTQYF.

The chain joins TRBV4-1 to TRBJ2-7, with a tentative D call TRBD1 (6 bases). The germline V gene has CDR1 MGHRA and CDR2 YSYEKL. CDR3 length: 15 amino acids. With 5 bases removed from V and 3 bases from J, the gap between germline ends came to 17 bases. CDR3 sequence (DNA): TGCGCCAGCAGCTACACCGGACAGCGGATCTACGAGCAGTACTTC. This gives the protein CASSYTGQRIYEQYF.

The V gene is TRBV3-1, the J gene TRBJ1-4; 7 bases fit TRBD1. The length of the CDR3 is 16 residues. V lost 4 bases to trimming and J lost 8 bases; unmatched junction nucleotides: 13. Germline loops: CDR1 LGHDT, CDR2 YNNKEL (reference sequence). The CDR3 sequence: CASSRKQGSGSEKLFF. As DNA, the CDR3 is TGTGCCAGCAGCCGCAAACAGGGGAGTGGATCGGAAAAACTGTTTTTT. The complete variable domain, with remaining parts taken from reference TRBV3-1 and TRBJ1-4, reads DTAVSQTPKYLVTQMGNDKSIKCEQNLGHDTMYWYKQDSKKFLKIMFSYNNKELIINETVPNRFSPKSPDKAHLNLHINSLELGDSAVYFCASSRKQGSGSEKLFFGSGTQLSVL.